Sequencing of this T cell receptor (beta chain) was carried out in a study of blood T cell repertoires in COVID-19. In this sample, this clone turned up once. Two negative PCRs, clearance, or symptom resolution had been documented for recovered Cohort 3 donors. Study processing details: Counts of nucleated cells, estimated from reference gene primer amplification, were obtained. Using immunoSEQ multiplex PCR, the repertoire was profiled, and TCRdb retains in-frame clones only, with some absent. V and J calls and clone size come straight from that table; D and trimming were deduced from the DNA. Of about 180,000 clones detected, 84% appear once; the ten largest clones hold 12% to 15%. The germline V gene has CDR1 LNHDA and CDR2 SQIVND (reference sequence). This CDR3 region has 14 residues. The V and J ends lost 4 bases and 2 bases respectively, with 12 bases between them.

The genes are TRBV19 and TRBJ2-7; D is possibly TRBD1 (6 bases). Sequenced: PBMCs or T cells enriched from blood (not recorded which). The TCR sequence derives from a man aged 45 to 65 who had recovered from COVID-19. For the CDR3, the DNA is TGTGCCAGTAGTACGTCGACAGGAACCTACGAGCAGTACTTC. Encoded protein: CASSTSTGTYEQYF.